Listed below are T cell receptor beta chains from one sample, sequenced in a study of blood T cell repertoires in COVID-19. The assay was immunoSEQ multiplex PCR, and TCRdb's table has in-frame clones only and misses some. The sample lists approximately 62,000 clones; approximately 90% were seen once. The sample taken for sequencing was peripheral blood. These receptors originate from a man in his fifties or sixties with acute or convalescent COVID-19. Both conserved end residues are part of each CDR3. The order of the fields is V gene, D gene, clone size, J gene, CDR3 DNA, CDR3 protein. The D gene is left open where the match is weak. Clone size is not always given. Where it is, it says once, few, many or a class for expanded clones.

TRBV6-5,TRBD1,-,TRBJ1-2,TGTGCCAGCAGGCCGACAGGGGACCCCTATGGCTACACCTTC,CASRPTGDPYGYTF
TRBV5-1,TRBD2,once,TRBJ2-1,TGCGCCAGCAGCCAGGGGACTAGTGGCTACAATGAGCAGTTCTTC,CASSQGTSGYNEQFF
TRBV29-1,TRBD2,-,TRBJ2-3,TGCAGCGGACTAGCGGATCCAGTGGATACGCAGTATTTT,CSGLADPVDTQYF
TRBV7-2,TRBD2,-,TRBJ2-7,TGTGCCAGCAGCTTAAGGGCGGGAGGTACCTACGAGCAGTACTTC,CASSLRAGGTYEQYF
TRBV6-6,-,-,TRBJ2-7,TGTGCCAGCAGTTACTCACATCGGGGGGCGGACGAGCAGTACTTC,CASSYSHRGADEQYF
TRBV10-3,-,-,TRBJ1-1,TGTGCCATCAGTGAGTCTAGTGACAGGCGTGAAGCTTTCTTT,CAISESSDRREAFF
TRBV30,TRBD1,-,TRBJ1-5,TGTGCCTGGAGTGCCGACAGGGGTCCTCAGCCCCAGCATTTT,CAWSADRGPQPQHF
TRBV21-1,-,-,TRBJ2-1,TGTGCCAGCAGCAAACGAATTCCGGGAGTGGGCAATGAGCAGTTCTTC,CASSKRIPGVGNEQFF
TRBV2,-,-,TRBJ1-5,TGTGCCAGCAGTGAAGCGCTCAGGGGCAATCAGCCCCAGCATTTT,CASSEALRGNQPQHF
TRBV5-4,-,-,TRBJ2-1,TGTGCCAGCAGCTTGCAACTACGGAGGGGTGAGCAGTTCTTC,CASSLQLRRGEQFF
TRBV28,-,-,TRBJ1-1,TGTGCCAGCAGCCGCGGTAGTGGGTACACTGAAGCTTTCTTT,CASSRGSGYTEAFF
TRBV15,-,-,TRBJ1-1,TGTGCCACCAGCAGTTCGGGGGGCATTGATGAAGCTTTCTTT,CATSSSGGIDEAFF
TRBV13,-,-,TRBJ1-2,TGTGCCAGCAGCTTAGGGGACTCCAAAGGGAGCTATGGCTACACCTTC,CASSLGDSKGSYGYTF
TRBV5-4,TRBD2,-,TRBJ2-2,TGTGCCAGCAGCCCCGCGGGGGGGAACACCGGGGAGCTGTTTTTT,CASSPAGGNTGELFF
TRBV3-1/TRBV3-2,-,-,TRBJ2-5,TGTGCCAGCAGCCAAGCACCCAACGGTCCGGAGACCCAGTACTTC,CASSQAPNGPETQYF
TRBV6-2/TRBV6-3,-,-,TRBJ2-2,TGTGCCAGCAGACCTGGACTAATCACCGGGGAGCTGTTTTTT,CASRPGLITGELFF
TRBV11-2,TRBD1,-,TRBJ2-2,TGTGCCAGCAGCCCCGGGGCACGACAGGGGAACACCGGGGAGCTGTTTTTT,CASSPGARQGNTGELFF
TRBV19,-,-,TRBJ1-2,TGTGCCAGTAGTATAGATCTGAGGGAAGACTATGGCTACACCTTC,CASSIDLREDYGYTF
TRBV7-9,TRBD2,once,TRBJ2-3,TGTGCCAGCAGCCTTACCCCTAGCGGGCCTAGCACAGATACGCAGTATTTT,CASSLTPSGPSTDTQYF
TRBV5-1,TRBD2,-,TRBJ2-5,TGCGCCAGCAGCCAGACTAGCGGGACGTTTCAAGAGACCCAGTACTTC,CASSQTSGTFQETQYF
TRBV5-4,-,-,TRBJ2-2,TGTGCCAGCAGTCCAGACTGGTACGGGGAGCTGTTTTTT,CASSPDWYGELFF
TRBV7-9,-,-,TRBJ2-3,TGTGCCAGCAGCCCCAGTTTCGGCAGGTTTGAGTCAGATACGCAGTATTTT,CASSPSFGRFESDTQYF
TRBV25-1,TRBD1,-,TRBJ2-3,TGTGCCAGCAGTGAATACAGGGACAGGGCGCTTAGCACAGATACGCAGTATTTT,CASSEYRDRALSTDTQYF
TRBV4-1,-,once,TRBJ1-4,TGCGCCAGCAGCCAAGAATCCGCCGGGGGGGTAGGGTCTAATGAAAAACTGTTTTTT,CASSQESAGGVGSNEKLFF
TRBV7-9,TRBD2,-,TRBJ2-1,TGTGCCAGCAGCTTAGCGCTGGGAGGAGGGAGGGGCGATGAGCAGTTCTTC,CASSLALGGGRGDEQFF
TRBV28,-,-,TRBJ1-4,TGTGCCAGCAGCCCCTCGGGGGGGGTGGGTGAAAAACTGTTTTTT,CASSPSGGVGEKLFF
TRBV9,TRBD1,-,TRBJ2-7,TGTGCCAGCAGCAGGACAGGGGGTACCAATTCCTACGAGCAGTACTTC,CASSRTGGTNSYEQYF
TRBV3-1/TRBV3-2,-,-,TRBJ1-1,TGTGCCAGCAGCCCCAGAGCGTACGGCACTGAAGCTTTCTTT,CASSPRAYGTEAFF
TRBV28,TRBD1,-,TRBJ2-7,TGTGCCAGCAGTTTAAGGACAGGACCCCTCTACGAGCAGTACTTC,CASSLRTGPLYEQYF
TRBV9,TRBD1,-,TRBJ2-7,TGTGCCAGCAGCCCCGGACAGGGAGGCACCTACGAGCAGTACTTC,CASSPGQGGTYEQYF
TRBV2,TRBD2,-,TRBJ2-7,TGTGCCAGCAGCGAGGGGGGACTAGCCGAATACGAGCAGTACTTC,CASSEGGLAEYEQYF
TRBV28,-,-,TRBJ2-7,TGTGCCAGCAGTGGGGCGGACAGCACCTACGAGCAGTACTTC,CASSGADSTYEQYF
TRBV12-5,TRBD2,-,TRBJ2-7,TGTGCTAGTGGTTTGGGGACTAGCGGGGAGCAGTACTTC,CASGLGTSGEQYF
TRBV28,-,few,TRBJ2-2,TGTGCCAGCAGGATTACCACCCCGTCGGTCACCGGGGAGCTGTTTTTT,CASRITTPSVTGELFF
TRBV2,TRBD2,-,TRBJ2-1,TGTGCCAGCAGACCAGGGACTAGCGGGACCAATGAGCAGTTCTTC,CASRPGTSGTNEQFF
TRBV28,-,-,TRBJ2-5,TGTGCCAGCAGTTTGAGCCGGCAGCGGGAGACCCAGTACTTC,CASSLSRQRETQYF
TRBV4-3,-,once,TRBJ1-1,TGCGCCAGCAGCCTAAAAGTCGGGGGGGGCACTGAAGCTTTCTTT,CASSLKVGGGTEAFF
TRBV19,-,-,TRBJ1-4,TGTGCCAGTAGTATCAATCAGGGCGCAACTAATGAAAAACTGTTTTTT,CASSINQGATNEKLFF
TRBV2,TRBD1,-,TRBJ2-7,TGTGCCAGCAGCGGGACAGGCCTGTACGAGCAGTACTTC,CASSGTGLYEQYF
TRBV19,TRBD1,-,TRBJ1-5,TGTGCCAGTAGTACGGGACAGGAGGATCAGCCCCAGCATTTT,CASSTGQEDQPQHF
TRBV14,TRBD1,few,TRBJ1-1,TGTGCCAGCAGCCGAGGGAAGAGACAGGGGTCTGAAGCTTTCTTT,CASSRGKRQGSEAFF
TRBV27,TRBD2,-,TRBJ2-2,TGTGCCAGCAGTTCTACCCGGCGAGCGGGAGAGGTCGGAACCGGGGAGCTGTTTTTT,CASSSTRRAGEVGTGELFF
TRBV13,-,few,TRBJ2-2,TGTGCCAGCGCCCCTTACCCCGTGGGAGCCACCGGGGAGCTGTTTTTT,CASAPYPVGATGELFF
TRBV6-2/TRBV6-3,TRBD1,-,TRBJ1-2,TGTGCCAGCAGTTACTCGAACCAGGGGGACTATGGCTACACCTTC,CASSYSNQGDYGYTF
TRBV12-5,TRBD2,-,TRBJ2-1,TGTGCTAGTGGTTTGCCCTTGCGGGAGTTGTCCTACAATGAGCAGTTCTTC,CASGLPLRELSYNEQFF
TRBV18,-,-,TRBJ2-7,TGTGCCAGCTCAACCAGGGAATCCGAGCAGTACTTC,CASSTRESEQYF
TRBV30,-,-,TRBJ1-6,TGTGCCTGGTCACGCAGGGGAAATTCACCCCTCCACTTT,CAWSRRGNSPLHF
TRBV4-1,TRBD1,once,TRBJ1-5,TGCGCCAGCAGCCAAGATCGAGCGGACAGGGTCAAACAGCCCCAGCATTTT,CASSQDRADRVKQPQHF
TRBV7-2,-,-,TRBJ1-2,TGTGCCAGCAGCCCTAATAACAGGGATAGGGCCTATGGCTACACCTTC,CASSPNNRDRAYGYTF